One sample yielded the 6 T cell receptor beta chains listed below, sequenced in a study of cytomegalovirus exposure and HLA in healthy donors. Primers: 60 Vbeta forward and 13 Jbeta reverse. Assay: immunoSEQ multiplex PCR; the TCRdb copy retains only in-frame clones and omits some. Of 150,000 to 200,000 clones listed, over 75% are singletons. Material for sequencing was PBMCs. Every receptor here comes from a woman in her 30s in good health and CMV-seronegative.

This clone was seen a few times. V gene TRBV27 combines with J gene TRBJ2-1; 8 nucleotides align to TRBD2. The CDR3 is 15 residues long. Germline CDR1 MNHEY, CDR2 SMNVEV (reference sequence). After removal of 11 bases from V and 6 bases from J, the junction contained 15 bases not matched to a gene. CDR3 region: CASWHGRGVVNEQFF. In nucleotides, the CDR3 is TGTGCCTCTTGGCATGGGCGGGGGGTAGTCAATGAGCAGTTCTTC.

The rearrangement uses TRBV6-1 and TRBJ1-2, with D uncertain. Trimming left V 2 bases short and J 8 bases short, with 12 bases between. The CDR3 spans 13 residues. Germline CDR1 and CDR2: MNHNS and SASEGT. In nucleotides, the CDR3 is TGTGCCAGCAGTGAATCCCTACGGTCCGGCTACACCTTC. This gives the protein CASSESLRSGYTF.

The chain uses TRBV6-1 and TRBJ1-4; 8 bases fit TRBD1. Germline V gives CDR1 MNHNS, CDR2 SASEGT. The V segment lost 5 bases and the J segment 5 bases; nucleotides outside the gene matches: 7. This CDR3 has 15 amino acids. CDR3 amino acids: CASSIQQGGNEKLFF. The CDR3 coding sequence is TGTGCCAGCAGTATACAACAGGGGGGAAATGAAAAACTGTTTTTT.

The genes are TRBV6-1 and TRBJ2-7; 8 bases align to TRBD1. V trimming: 8 bases; J trimming: 2 bases; junction bases outside the gene matches: 8. CDR1 MNHNS and CDR2 SASEGT come from the germline V gene. The CDR3 is made up of 14 amino acids. CDR3 amino acids: CASSGGTGPYEQYF. For the CDR3, the DNA is TGTGCCAGCTCCGGTGGGACAGGCCCCTACGAGCAGTACTTC.

The rearrangement joins TRBV5-1 to TRBJ2-5; possibly TRBD2 for D (5 bases). This CDR3 region has 12 residues. From germline, CDR1 is SGHRS and CDR2 YFSETQ. V was clipped by 5 bases and J by 4 bases, with 9 bases between them. The CDR3 DNA reads TGCGCCAGCAGTAGGCTAGCAGAGACCCAGTACTTC. The encoded protein is CASSRLAETQYF.

The chain couples TRBV6-5 to TRBJ1-6; D call uncertain. V was pared by 6 bases and J by 10 bases, with 19 bases between. CDR1 MNHEY and CDR2 SVGAGI come from the germline V gene. This CDR3 spans 15 amino acids. CDR3: CASRKGFLTTSPLHF. For the CDR3, the DNA is TGTGCCAGCAGAAAGGGATTCTTGACTACATCACCCCTCCACTTT.